This T cell receptor beta chain was recovered during a study of T cell responses to AZD1222 COVID-19 vaccine. Study summary: Pooled together were second doses at about 4 or about 12 weeks.

In regard to this clone: As yet, its antigen is unknown.

General observations from the study: A mostly white British donor set with more females was recruited, and clonal diversity was possibly underestimated. Along spike, vaccine-associated CD4 TCRs were found throughout, with dominance at 160-218 and 743-854.

J lost 1 base, V lost 3 bases, and 10 bases had no gene match. Germline V gene lookup returns CDR1 LGHDT and CDR2 YNNKEL (reference sequence). The CDR3 extends over 17 amino acids. The table came from immunoSEQ multiplex PCR; TCRdb's copy has only in-frame clones and leaves some out. This table has under 95,000 clones, around nine tenths appearing once. This chain links TRBV3-1 (or the pseudogene TRBV3-2) with TRBJ2-3; TRBD2 matches 7 bases. This specimen consisted of peripheral blood, obtained on day 0 of AZD1222 vaccination. The sequence was obtained from an adult in good health. The CDR3: CASSHTVGTTRTDTQYF. CDR3 DNA sequence: TGTGCCAGCAGCCACACGGTAGGGACTACCCGCACAGATACGCAGTATTTT.